Below, one TCR beta chain is given with its context. What it binds is not known. The sample belongs to a study of shared clonotypes between healthy human individuals. On the study more broadly: Donors had three CD4 naive, three CD4 memory, two CD8 naive and one CD8 memory plate apiece.

Genomic DNA belonging to each subset was distributed in equal measure over several immunoSEQ plates. Template for every sorted-subset replicate PCR totaled around 210 ng DNA, around 32,000 T cell genomes. The protocol was immunoSEQ multiplex PCR, while the TCRdb copy is restricted to in-frame clones and leaves out a portion. The table shows millions of clones, with more than 80% occurring only once. Study observations and caveats: Larger richness was generally estimated for naive than memory subsets.

The CDR3 is made up of 13 amino acids. The germline V gene encodes CDR1 ENHRY and CDR2 SYGVKD. The J segment lost 3 bases and the V segment lost 6 bases, leaving 3 bases of the junction unmatched. The sequence was collected from a man younger than 35 in good health. The sequencing input was naive CD4+ T cells sorted from blood. The subset denotes: CD45RA+ positively selected. The rearrangement uses TRBV10-3 and TRBJ2-7, with 9 nucleotides matching TRBD1. The CDR3: CAIRQGAIYEQYF. Here the CDR3 DNA reads TGTGCCATCAGACAGGGGGCTATCTACGAGCAGTACTTC.